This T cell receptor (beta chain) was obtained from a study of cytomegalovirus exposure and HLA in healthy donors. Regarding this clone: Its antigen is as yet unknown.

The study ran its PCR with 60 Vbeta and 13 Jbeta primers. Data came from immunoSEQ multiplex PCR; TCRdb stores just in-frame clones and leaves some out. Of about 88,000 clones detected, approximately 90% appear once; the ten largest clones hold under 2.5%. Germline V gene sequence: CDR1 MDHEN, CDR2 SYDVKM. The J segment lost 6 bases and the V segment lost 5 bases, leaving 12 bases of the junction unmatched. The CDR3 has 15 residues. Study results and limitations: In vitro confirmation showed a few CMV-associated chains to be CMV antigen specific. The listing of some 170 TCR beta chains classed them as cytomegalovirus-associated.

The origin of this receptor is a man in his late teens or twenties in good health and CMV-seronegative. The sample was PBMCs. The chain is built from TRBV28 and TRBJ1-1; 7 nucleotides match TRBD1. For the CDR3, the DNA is TGTGCCAGCAGTGGCCGGACAGGACTGAAAGCTGAAGCTTTCTTT. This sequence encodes CASSGRTGLKAEAFF.